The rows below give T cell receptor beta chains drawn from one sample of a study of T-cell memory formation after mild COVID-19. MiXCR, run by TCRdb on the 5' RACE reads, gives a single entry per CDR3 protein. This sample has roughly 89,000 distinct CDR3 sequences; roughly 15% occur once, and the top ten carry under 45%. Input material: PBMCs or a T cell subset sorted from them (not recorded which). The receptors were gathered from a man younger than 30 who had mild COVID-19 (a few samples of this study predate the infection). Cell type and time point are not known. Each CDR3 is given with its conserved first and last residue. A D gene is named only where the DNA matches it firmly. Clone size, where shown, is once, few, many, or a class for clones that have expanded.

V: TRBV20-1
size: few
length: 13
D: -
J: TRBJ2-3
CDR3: CSARDASTDTQYF
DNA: TGCAGTGCTAGAGATGCTAGCACAGATACGCAGTATTTT

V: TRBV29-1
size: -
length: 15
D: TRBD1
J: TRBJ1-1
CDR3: CSVEDLGQGFLVAFF
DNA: TGCAGCGTTGAAGACCTCGGACAGGGGTTTTTGGTAGCTTTCTTT

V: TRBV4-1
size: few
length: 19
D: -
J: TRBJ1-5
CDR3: CASSQDVGPTGTGNQPQHF
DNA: TGCGCCAGCAGCCAAGACGTCGGCCCGACGGGCACTGGCAATCAGCCCCAGCATTTT

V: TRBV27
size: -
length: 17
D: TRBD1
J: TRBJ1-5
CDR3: CASSPLGQGASVQPQHF
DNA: TGTGCCAGCAGTCCACTGGGACAGGGGGCTTCGGTACAGCCCCAGCATTTT

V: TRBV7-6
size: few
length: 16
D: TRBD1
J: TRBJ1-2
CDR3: CASSSIRDRGNYGYTF
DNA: TGTGCCAGCAGCTCCATCCGGGACAGGGGCAACTATGGCTACACCTTC

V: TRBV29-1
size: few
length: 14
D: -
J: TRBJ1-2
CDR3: CSVGGGQFNYGYTF
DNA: TGCAGCGTTGGGGGTGGACAGTTCAACTATGGCTACACCTTC

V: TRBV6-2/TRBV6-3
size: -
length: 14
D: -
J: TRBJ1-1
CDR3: CASRRQVTNTEAFF
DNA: TGTGCCAGCAGAAGACAGGTCACGAACACTGAAGCTTTCTTT

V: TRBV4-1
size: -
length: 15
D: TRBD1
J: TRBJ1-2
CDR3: CASSHRTGGHYGYTF
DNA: TGCGCCAGCAGCCACCGGACAGGGGGCCACTATGGCTACACCTTC

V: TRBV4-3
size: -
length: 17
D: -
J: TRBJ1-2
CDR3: CASSQEPSGAANYGYTF
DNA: TGCGCCAGCAGCCAAGAGCCGAGCGGGGCCGCTAACTATGGCTACACCTTC

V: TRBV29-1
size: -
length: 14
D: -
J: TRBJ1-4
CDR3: CSVESRGTNEKLFF
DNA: TGCAGCGTTGAATCTAGGGGGACTAATGAAAAACTGTTTTTT

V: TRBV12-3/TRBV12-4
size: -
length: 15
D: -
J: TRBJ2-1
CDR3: CASSSGRPAYNEQFF
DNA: TGTGCCAGCAGTTCCGGGCGACCGGCCTACAATGAGCAGTTCTTC

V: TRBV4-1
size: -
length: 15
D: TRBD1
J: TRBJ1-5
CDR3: CASSLRRDSPQPQHF
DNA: TGCGCCAGCAGCCTACGTAGGGACAGCCCTCAGCCCCAGCATTTT

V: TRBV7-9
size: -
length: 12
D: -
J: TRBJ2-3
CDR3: CASIGGTGTQYF
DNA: TGTGCCTCAATCGGGGGCACAGGTACGCAGTATTTT

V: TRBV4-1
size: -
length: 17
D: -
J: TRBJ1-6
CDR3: CASSQLRYGWINSPLHF
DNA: TGCGCCAGCAGCCAACTCAGGTACGGGTGGATTAATTCACCCCTCCACTTT

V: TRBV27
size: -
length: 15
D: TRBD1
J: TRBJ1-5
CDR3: CASSSTGVGNQPQHF
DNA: TGTGCCAGCAGTTCGACAGGGGTCGGCAATCAGCCCCAGCATTTT

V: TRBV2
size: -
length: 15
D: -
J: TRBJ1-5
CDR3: CASSDIGVASQPQHF
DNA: TGTGCCAGCAGTGACATCGGAGTGGCCTCCCAGCCCCAGCATTTT

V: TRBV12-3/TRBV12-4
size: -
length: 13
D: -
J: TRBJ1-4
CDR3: CSSSLAGGPELFF
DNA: TGTTCCAGCAGTTTAGCGGGGGGACCCGAACTGTTTTTT

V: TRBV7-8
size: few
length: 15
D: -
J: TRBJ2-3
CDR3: CASSSTQSSTDTQYF
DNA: TGTGCCAGCAGCTCAACGCAATCTAGCACAGATACGCAGTATTTT

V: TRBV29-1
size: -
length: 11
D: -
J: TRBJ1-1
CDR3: CSVEMNTEAFF
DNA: TGCAGCGTTGAAATGAACACTGAAGCTTTCTTT

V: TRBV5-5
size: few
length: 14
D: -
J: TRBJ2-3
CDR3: CASSLVADTDTQYF
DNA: TGTGCCAGCAGCTTGGTTGCGGACACAGATACGCAGTATTTT

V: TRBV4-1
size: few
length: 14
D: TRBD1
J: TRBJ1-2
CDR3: CASSRGTGRGGYTF
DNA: TGCGCCAGCAGCAGGGGGACAGGGAGGGGTGGCTACACCTTC

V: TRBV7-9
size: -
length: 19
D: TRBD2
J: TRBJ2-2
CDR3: CASSLRSLAGHPITGELFF
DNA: TGTGCCAGCAGCTTAAGGTCCCTAGCGGGGCATCCCATCACCGGGGAGCTGTTTTTT

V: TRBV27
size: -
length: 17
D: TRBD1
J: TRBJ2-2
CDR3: CASSDRGYRANTGELFF
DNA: TGTGCCAGCAGTGACAGGGGGTATAGGGCGAACACCGGGGAGCTGTTTTTT

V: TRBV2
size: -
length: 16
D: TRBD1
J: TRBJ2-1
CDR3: CASSDTGQGNYNEQFF
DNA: TGTGCCAGCAGTGACACGGGACAGGGGAACTACAATGAGCAGTTCTTC

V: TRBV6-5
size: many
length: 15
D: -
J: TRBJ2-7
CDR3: CASRRGTDGTYEQYF
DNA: TGTGCCAGCAGAAGGGGTACGGACGGAACCTACGAGCAGTACTTC

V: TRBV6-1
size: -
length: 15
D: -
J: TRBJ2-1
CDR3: CASSEDDPFYNEQFF
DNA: TGTGCCAGCAGTGAGGACGACCCTTTCTACAATGAGCAGTTCTTC

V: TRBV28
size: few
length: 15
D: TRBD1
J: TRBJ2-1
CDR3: CASSLPGQVHNEQFF
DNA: TGTGCCAGCAGCCTCCCGGGACAGGTCCACAATGAGCAGTTCTTC

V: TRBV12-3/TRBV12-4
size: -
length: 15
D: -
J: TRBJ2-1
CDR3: CASSPRTVSYNEQFF
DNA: TGTGCCAGCAGTCCACGGACAGTCTCCTACAATGAGCAGTTCTTC

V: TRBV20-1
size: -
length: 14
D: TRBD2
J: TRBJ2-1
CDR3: CSARDGRGVAEQFF
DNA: TGCAGTGCTAGAGATGGGAGGGGAGTTGCGGAGCAGTTCTTC

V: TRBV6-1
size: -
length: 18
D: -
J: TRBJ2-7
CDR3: CASSELWRAPRGSYEQYF
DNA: TGTGCCAGCAGTGAACTGTGGCGGGCACCTAGGGGCTCCTACGAGCAGTACTTC

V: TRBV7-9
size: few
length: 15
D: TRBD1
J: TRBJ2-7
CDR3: CASSPPVTGGYEQYF
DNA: TGTGCCAGCAGCCCTCCTGTGACAGGGGGCTACGAGCAGTACTTC

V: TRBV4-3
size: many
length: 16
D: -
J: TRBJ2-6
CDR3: CASSHTTGSGANVLTF
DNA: TGCGCCAGCAGCCATACTACAGGCTCTGGGGCCAACGTCCTGACTTTC

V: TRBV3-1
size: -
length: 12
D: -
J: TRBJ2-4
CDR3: CASSQGMHIQYF
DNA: TGTGCCAGCAGCCAGGGCATGCACATTCAGTACTTC

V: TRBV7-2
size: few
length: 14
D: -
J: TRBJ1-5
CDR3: CASIWGVGNQPQHF
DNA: TGTGCCTCGATCTGGGGGGTAGGCAATCAGCCCCAGCATTTT

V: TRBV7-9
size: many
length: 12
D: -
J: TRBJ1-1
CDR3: CASSPGFTEAFF
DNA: TGTGCCAGCAGCCCAGGGTTCACTGAAGCTTTCTTT

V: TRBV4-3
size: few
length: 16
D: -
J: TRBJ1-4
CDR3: CASSQLPGGGWEKLFF
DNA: TGCGCCAGCAGCCAACTCCCCGGAGGGGGATGGGAAAAACTGTTTTTT

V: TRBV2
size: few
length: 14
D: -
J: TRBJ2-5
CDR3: CASSESPGVETQYF
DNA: TGTGCCAGCAGTGAGTCTCCGGGGGTGGAGACCCAGTACTTC

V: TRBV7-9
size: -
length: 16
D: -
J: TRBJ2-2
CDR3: CASSGQSRVRTGELFF
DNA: TGTGCCAGCAGCGGGCAGTCCAGGGTACGAACCGGGGAGCTGTTTTTT

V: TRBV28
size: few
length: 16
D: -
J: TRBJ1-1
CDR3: CASSLKYGQGDTEAFF
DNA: TGTGCCAGCAGTTTAAAGTATGGTCAGGGCGACACTGAAGCTTTCTTT

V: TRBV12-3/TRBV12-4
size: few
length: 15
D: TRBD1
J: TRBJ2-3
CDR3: CASSYKGTATDTQYF
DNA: TGTGCCAGCAGTTACAAAGGGACAGCCACAGATACGCAGTATTTT

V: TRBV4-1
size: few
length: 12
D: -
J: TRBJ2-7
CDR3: CASSQEGINKDF
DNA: TGCGCCAGCAGCCAAGAAGGGATCAACAAGGACTTC

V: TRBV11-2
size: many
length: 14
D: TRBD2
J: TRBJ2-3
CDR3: CASSFGGGTDTQYF
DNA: TGTGCCAGCAGCTTCGGGGGGGGGACAGATACGCAGTATTTT

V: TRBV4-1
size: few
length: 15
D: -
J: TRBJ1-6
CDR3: CASSQGGSYNSPLHF
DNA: TGCGCCAGCAGCCAAGGGGGCTCCTATAATTCACCCCTCCACTTT

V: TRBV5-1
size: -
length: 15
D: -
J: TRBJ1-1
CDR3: CASSFRPLLNTEAFF
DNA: TGCGCCAGCAGCTTTCGACCCTTGTTGAACACTGAAGCTTTCTTT

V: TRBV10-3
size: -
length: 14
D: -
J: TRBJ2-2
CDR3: CAIRDSRSTGELFF
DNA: TGTGCCATCAGGGACAGTCGCTCTACCGGGGAGCTGTTTTTT

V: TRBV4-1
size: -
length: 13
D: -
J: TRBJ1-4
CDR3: CASSQMYREKLFF
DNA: TGCGCCAGCAGCCAAATGTATCGAGAAAAACTGTTTTTT